The next 4 T cell receptor beta chains were all read from a single sample in a study of T-cell memory formation after mild COVID-19. TCRdb analysed the 5' RACE reads with MiXCR anew, one entry per CDR3 protein. This table holds 200,000 to 250,000 distinct CDR3 sequences, over 15% found once. Sequencing used PBMCs or a T cell subset sorted from them (not recorded which). Receptor source: an adult woman who had mild COVID-19 (a few samples of this study predate the infection). Cell type and time point are not known.

This chain connects TRBV20-1 to TRBJ1-2; 9 bases map to TRBD1. Germline assignment: CDR1 DFQATT and CDR2 SNEGSKA (reference sequence). The CDR3 is made up of 14 amino acids. Trimming cost V 5 bases and J 5 bases; bases outside gene matches: 9. In nucleotides, the CDR3 is TGCAGTGCTCTCGTGGGGACAGGGCGGTATGGCTACACCTTC. This translates into CSALVGTGRYGYTF.

This clonotype was detected a few times. V and J are TRBV9 and TRBJ2-3; D is undetermined. The CDR3 is 15 amino acids. The ends were cut back, 0 bases at V and 0 bases at J, with 8 bases in the middle. CDR1 SGDLS and CDR2 YYNGEE come from the germline V gene. CDR3 protein: CASSVGLPSTDTQYF. CDR3 DNA: TGTGCCAGCAGCGTAGGTCTCCCAAGCACAGATACGCAGTATTTT.

This clonotype was recorded a few times. The V gene is TRBV7-9, the J gene TRBJ1-1; the D gene is possibly TRBD1 (5 bases). There are 14 residues in the CDR3. V was clipped by 6 bases and J by 1 base, with 12 bases between them. From germline, CDR1 is SEHNR and CDR2 FQNEAQ (reference sequence). The CDR3 bases are TGTGCCAGCAGACGCGGGACGGGGAACACTGAAGCTTTCTTT. Encoded protein: CASRRGTGNTEAFF. Together with reference TRBV7-9 and TRBJ1-1, the CDR3 gives the full variable domain: DTGVSQNPRHKITKRGQNVTFRCDPISEHNRLYWYRQTLGQGPEFLTYFQNEAQLEKSRLLSDRFSAERPKGSFSTLEIQRTEQGDSAMYLCASRRGTGNTEAFFGQGTRLTVV.

This clonotype has a handful of counts. The chain uses TRBV12-3 or TRBV12-4 and TRBJ2-5; D possibly corresponds to TRBD2 (5 bases). The germline V and J ends were trimmed by 3 bases and 7 bases, with 12 bases remaining between them. This CDR3 is 13 amino acids long. As DNA, the CDR3 is TGTGCCAGCAGTTTTAAATCACTAGGGACCCAGTACTTC. Its protein product is CASSFKSLGTQYF.